The next 15 T cell receptor beta chains were all read from a single sample in a study of blood T cell repertoires in COVID-19 (dated by TCRdb to about 2020). The library was produced with the immunoSEQ multiplex PCR assay. Here the immuneACCESS table is served through TCRdb, limited to in-frame sequences with V and J called. Missing clones are a known gap in these copies; in checked studies unresolved V genes cover under half, and the rest lacks a known reason. This sample gives about 250,000 clones in total; about 89% of them show up just once. About 1.6% of the sample belongs to the ten largest clones. Sequenced input: peripheral blood. Receptor source: an older woman who had recovered from COVID-19.

The gene calls are TRBV11-2 and TRBJ1-2; 8 bases are a match to TRBD1. Germline V CDR1 and CDR2: SGHAT, FQNNGV. Losses at the gene ends were 5 bases for V and 7 bases for J; bases not matched to a gene: 6. There are 13 residues in the CDR3. The CDR3 region has the DNA TGTGCCAGCAGCCCGGACAGGGCCGCTGGCTACACCTTC. Amino acids: CASSPDRAAGYTF.

V usage is TRBV4-3 and J usage is TRBJ1-2, with 7 bases fitting TRBD1. V shed 1 base, J shed 4 bases, and the junction held 6 bases outside the gene matches. This CDR3 has 15 residues. CDR1 is LGHNA, CDR2 YSLEER, per germline. This chain's CDR3 is CASSQVQGHGYGYTF. The CDR3 DNA reads as TGCGCCAGCAGCCAAGTACAGGGGCACGGCTATGGCTACACCTTC.

V gene TRBV6-1 combines with J gene TRBJ2-7, with 8 bases matching TRBD2. Unmatched junction bases numbered 6, after V lost 3 bases and J lost 2 bases. CDR3 size: 15 residues. From germline, CDR1 is MNHNS and CDR2 SASEGT. The CDR3 nucleotides are TGTGCCAGCAGTGATAGCGGGGAAGCCACCTACGAGCAGTACTTC. The encoded protein is CASSDSGEATYEQYF.

V gene TRBV10-3 combines with J gene TRBJ1-5, with 7 bases aligning to TRBD1. The CDR3 runs 14 residues. Trimming took 6 bases from V and 7 from J; bases not matched to a gene: 9. CDR1 ENHRY and CDR2 SYGVKD come from the germline V gene. The CDR3 coding sequence is TGTGCCATCAGCAGGGGGACCGCCGGGCAGCCCCAGCATTTT. Encoded protein: CAISRGTAGQPQHF.

The V gene is TRBV28, the J gene TRBJ1-5, with D possibly being TRBD1 (6 bases). Looked up from germline, CDR1 is MDHEN and CDR2 is SYDVKM. The CDR3 spans 15 residues. The germline V and J ends were trimmed by 6 bases and 3 bases, with 15 bases remaining between them. CDR3 loop: CASRYPTGFNQPQHF. The CDR3, as DNA: TGTGCCAGCAGATATCCCACAGGGTTCAATCAGCCCCAGCATTTT.

This chain links TRBV15 with TRBJ2-5, with 10 bases that match TRBD1. This CDR3 contains 15 residues. CDR1 and CDR2 (germline): LNHNV, YYDKDF (reference sequence). The J segment lost 2 bases and the V segment lost 1 base, leaving 1 base of the junction unmatched. The CDR3 reads CATSRGGQGQETQYF. The CDR3 nucleotides read TGTGCCACCAGCAGAGGGGGACAGGGGCAAGAGACCCAGTACTTC.

This chain joins TRBV11-2 and TRBJ1-2, with a possible D match to TRBD1 (6 bases). Deletions cut 2 bases from V and 7 bases from J, with 8 bases between. The germline V gene has CDR1 SGHAT and CDR2 FQNNGV. This CDR3 contains 12 residues. The CDR3 DNA is TGTGCCAGCAGCTTAAACAGGGCTGGCTACACCTTC. Amino acid sequence: CASSLNRAGYTF. The full variable domain, rest sourced from reference TRBV11-2 and TRBJ1-2, is EAGVAQSPRYKIIEKRQSVAFWCNPISGHATLYWYQQILGQGPKLLIQFQNNGVVDDSQLPKDRFSAERLKGVDSTLKIQPAKLEDSAVYLCASSLNRAGYTFGSGTRLTVV.

The rearrangement joins TRBV7-2 to TRBJ1-4, with 9 bases identical to TRBD1. The CDR3 is 14 residues long. V lost 5 bases to trimming and J lost 8 bases; unmatched junction nucleotides: 6. The germline V gene has CDR1 SGHTA and CDR2 FQGNSA. DNA of the CDR3: TGTGCCAGCAGCCCTGGGACAGGGAAGGAAAAACTGTTTTTT. Residues: CASSPGTGKEKLFF.

This rearrangement joins TRBV4-1 to TRBJ1-2; no clear D gene. Trimming took 6 bases from V and 3 from J, leaving 17 bases between them. Germline CDR1 is MGHRA and CDR2 is YSYEKL. The CDR3 consists of 15 residues. This CDR3 is CASRHPGRNHYGYTF. As DNA, the CDR3 is TGCGCCAGCAGACACCCAGGAAGGAATCACTATGGCTACACCTTC.

The rearrangement joins TRBV3-1 (or the pseudogene TRBV3-2) to TRBJ2-3, with 8 positions matching TRBD2. V shed 8 bases and J 4 bases; nucleotides not matched to a gene: 5. This CDR3 spans 13 amino acids. From germline, CDR1 is LGHDT and CDR2 YNNKEL (reference sequence). The CDR3 coding sequence is TGTGCCAGCCGGGAGGGGGGGTCAGATACGCAGTATTTT. It yields the protein CASREGGSDTQYF.

The CDR3 DNA reads TGCGCCAGCATTAGCCAGGCAGGGGGACGACAGCCCCAGCATTTT. This sequence encodes CASISQAGGRQPQHF. The J gene is TRBJ1-5, the V gene TRBV5-1; the match to TRBD1 covers 7 bases. Germline CDR1 is SGHRS and CDR2 is YFSETQ. With V trimmed by 6 bases and J by 7 bases, 13 bases remained unmatched. CDR3 size: 15 residues.

The V and J genes are TRBV19 and TRBJ2-7, with D perhaps matching TRBD1 (5 bases). CDR1 and CDR2 from the germline V gene are LNHDA and SQIVND (reference sequence). The CDR3 contains 15 residues. Trimming took 3 bases from V and 4 from J, leaving 16 bases between them. CDR3 DNA: TGTGCCAGTAGTATTCAGGGTGGATTCGTATACGAGCAGTACTTC. It encodes CASSIQGGFVYEQYF.

The genes are TRBV10-2 and TRBJ1-1; TRBD1 agrees at 7 bases. The ends lost 0 bases at V and 5 bases at J; junction bases unmatched: 9. Germline assignment: CDR1 WSHSY and CDR2 SAAADI. CDR3 length: 16 amino acids. The CDR3 DNA follows: TGCGCCAGCAGTGAGTCGAAAGGGACAGCAGGGACTGAAGCTTTCTTT. This translates into CASSESKGTAGTEAFF.

The chain combines TRBV7-3 with TRBJ2-3; tentative D call: TRBD1 (6 bases). There are 15 residues in the CDR3. The V end lost 6 bases, the J end lost 0 bases, and 13 bases lay between the germline ends. Germline V gene sequence: CDR1 SGHTA, CDR2 FQGTGA. The CDR3 sequence: CASSFGQSSTDTQYF. The CDR3 nucleotides are TGTGCCAGCAGTTTTGGACAGTCTAGCACAGATACGCAGTATTTT.

The chain has TRBV19 and TRBJ1-5; the D is unclear. Deletions cut 3 bases from V and 3 bases from J, with 9 bases between. Looked up from germline, CDR1 is LNHDA and CDR2 is SQIVND (reference sequence). The CDR3 contains 14 residues. This chain's CDR3 is CASSMTRDNQPQHF. Written as DNA, the CDR3 is TGTGCCAGTAGTATGACCCGGGACAATCAGCCCCAGCATTTT. Combining the CDR3 with reference TRBV19 and TRBJ1-5 gives the whole variable domain DGGITQSPKYLFRKEGQNVTLSCEQNLNHDAMYWYRQDPGQGLRLIYYSQIVNDFQKGDIAEGYSVSREKKESFPLTVTSAQKNPTAFYLCASSMTRDNQPQHFGDGTRLSIL.